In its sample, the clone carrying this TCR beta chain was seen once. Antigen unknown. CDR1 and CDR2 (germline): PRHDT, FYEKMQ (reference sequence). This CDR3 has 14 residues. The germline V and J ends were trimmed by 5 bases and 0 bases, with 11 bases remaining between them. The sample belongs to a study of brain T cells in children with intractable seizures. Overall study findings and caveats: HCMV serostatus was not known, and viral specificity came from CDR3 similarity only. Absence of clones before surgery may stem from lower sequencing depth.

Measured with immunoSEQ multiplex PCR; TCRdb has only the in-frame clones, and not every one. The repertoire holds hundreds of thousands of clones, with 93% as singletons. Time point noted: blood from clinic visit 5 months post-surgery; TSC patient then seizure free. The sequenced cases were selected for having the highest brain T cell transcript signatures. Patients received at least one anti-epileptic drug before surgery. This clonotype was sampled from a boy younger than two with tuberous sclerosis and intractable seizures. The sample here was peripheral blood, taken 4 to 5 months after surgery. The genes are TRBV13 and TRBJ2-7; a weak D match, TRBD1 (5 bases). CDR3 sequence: CASSPRESSYEQYF. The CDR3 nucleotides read TGTGCCAGCAGCCCCAGGGAAAGCTCCTACGAGCAGTACTTC. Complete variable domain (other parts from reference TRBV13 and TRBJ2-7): AAGVIQSPRHLIKEKRETATLKCYPIPRHDTVYWYQQGPGQDPQFLISFYEKMQSDKGSIPDRFSAQQFSDYHSELNMSSLELGDSALYFCASSPRESSYEQYFGPGTRLTVT.